These 16 T cell receptor beta chains were all obtained from the same sample, sequenced in a study of T cell clonality in common variable immunodeficiency. TCRdb's table, derived via immunoSEQ multiplex PCR, lists solely in-frame clones and lacks some. The sample holds around 50,000 clones, and no clone turns up only once. Sequenced: peripheral blood mononuclear cells. All receptors come from a person aged 18 to 70 in good health.

This clone was counted many times. With the read ending 3 residues before the CDR3 end, the germline J gene is used to fill in that end. The chain links TRBV20-1 to TRBJ2-6; 7 nucleotides agree with TRBD1. Germline V lookup: CDR1 DFQATT, CDR2 SNEGSKA (reference sequence). The trim removed 5 bases at V and 4 bases at J, leaving 14 bases unmatched. The CDR3 loop spans 17 amino acids. The covered CDR3 bases are TGCAGTGCTCCCGGGACAGTAGAAGCCACCGGGGCCAACGTC. Translating it yields CSAPGTVEATGANV. The full CDR3 reads CSAPGTVEATGANVLTF.

This clone was recorded many times. Read coverage stops 3 residues before the CDR3 terminus; the germline J gene supplies the remainder. The chain couples TRBV12-3 or TRBV12-4 to TRBJ1-2; D unresolved. The CDR3 contains 11 residues. With 6 bases removed from V and 2 bases from J, the gap between germline ends came to 4 bases. The CDR3 loop reads CASRLNYGYTF. The CDR3 DNA, read in part, is TGTGCCAGCAGACTGAACTATGGC.

This clone came up many times. Read coverage stops 3 residues before the CDR3 terminus; the germline J gene supplies the remainder. V usage is TRBV20-1 and J usage is TRBJ1-1; tentatively, D is TRBD1 (6 bases). Germline V gene lookup returns CDR1 DFQATT and CDR2 SNEGSKA (reference sequence). The CDR3 runs 15 residues. Trimming removed 1 base from V and 4 bases from J, with 16 bases in between. The part of the CDR3 DNA that was read is TGCAGTGCTAGAGCCCTTGGAGGGGGGGGCACTGAA. The encoded protein is CSARALGGGGTE. The full CDR3 protein is CSARALGGGGTEAFF.

This clone has at least ten counts. The CDR3: CASSLGAGVFSYEQYF. The sequenced CDR3 bases are TGTGCCAGCAGTTTGGGAGCGGGAGTCTTCTCCTACGAG. V and J are TRBV7-8 and TRBJ2-7; 8 bases are a match to TRBD2. The read halts 3 residues ahead of the CDR3 end, with the missing end drawn from the germline J gene. Germline V gene data show CDR1 as SGHVS and CDR2 as FQNEAQ. V lost 6 bases and J lost 0; bases outside the gene matches: 10. CDR3 length: 16 amino acids.

In this sample, this clone turned up many times. Read coverage stops 3 residues before the CDR3 terminus; the germline J gene supplies the remainder. The chain employs TRBV5-1 and TRBJ2-7, with 10 positions matching TRBD1. The CDR3 runs 15 residues. Trimming took 1 base from V and 2 from J; bases not matched to a gene: 3. Germline V gene sequence: CDR1 SGHRS, CDR2 YFSETQ. Partial CDR3 DNA: TGCGCCAGCAGCTTGATGGGACAGGGGACCTACGAG. Translated, it gives CASSLMGQGTYE. The full CDR3 reads CASSLMGQGTYEQYF.

With regard to this clone: The CDR3 end is not reached by the read, which stops 3 residues before it; the germline J gene fills it in. The chain combines TRBV20-1 with TRBJ2-5; TRBD2 matches 9 bases. The germline V gene has CDR1 DFQATT and CDR2 SNEGSKA (reference sequence). The CDR3 runs to 13 residues. The CDR3 reads CNASGLAGETQYF. The sequenced part of the CDR3 DNA is TGCAATGCGTCGGGACTAGCAGGAGAGACC.

This clone was seen ten or more times. The DNA ends 3 residues before the CDR3 does, and the rest of the CDR3 is filled in from the germline J gene. The chain uses TRBV28 and TRBJ1-5, with D possibly being TRBD1 (6 bases). The length of the CDR3 is 15 residues. V lost 3 bases to trimming and J lost 8 bases, with 17 bases between them. Germline V gene lookup returns CDR1 MDHEN and CDR2 SYDVKM. CDR3 loop: CASSLEREGGEPQHF. Incomplete CDR3 DNA: TGTGCCAGCAGTTTGGAGCGGGAAGGGGGGGAGCCC.

In its sample, this clone was seen many times. The CDR3 extends 3 residues past the end of the read, so its final part is completed from the germline J gene. The V and J genes are TRBV18 and TRBJ1-2; TRBD1 agrees at 10 bases. Germline trimming cut 0 bases from V and 4 bases from J; bases unmatched to any gene: 11. This CDR3 region has 18 residues. From germline, CDR1 is KGHSH and CDR2 LQKENI. The sequenced part of the CDR3 DNA is TGTGCCAGCTCACCACCCGACAGGGGGCCCCAATGGGGCTATGGC. Its protein product is CASSPPDRGPQWGYG. The whole CDR3 protein is CASSPPDRGPQWGYGYTF.

Ten or more counts support this clone. The read gets to within 3 residues of the CDR3 end, and the germline J gene fills in the rest. This sequence joins TRBV6-2 or TRBV6-3 and TRBJ2-5, with no clear D. The CDR3 runs to 15 residues. The ends were cut back, 0 bases at V and 2 bases at J, with 10 bases in the middle. Germline CDR1 is MNHEY and CDR2 is SVGEGT. CDR3 DNA, as far as it was read: TGTGCCAGCAGTTACTCCGCCGACGGGCAAGAGACC. Translated: CASSYSADGQET. The CDR3 as a whole reads CASSYSADGQETQYF.

This clone was seen at least ten times. The read terminates 3 residues before the CDR3 end, so the remaining end is supplied by the germline J gene. The V gene is TRBV27, the J gene TRBJ2-7, with TRBD2 identical over 7 bases. Germline values: CDR1 MNHEY, CDR2 SMNVEV (reference sequence). This CDR3 comprises 14 residues. The J segment lost 0 bases and the V segment lost 5 bases, leaving 4 bases of the junction unmatched. The part of the CDR3 DNA that was read is TGTGCCAGCAGTGTAAGCGGGACCTCCTACGAG. Its translation is CASSVSGTSYE. In full, the CDR3 reads CASSVSGTSYEQYF.

In this sample, this clone turned up many times. CDR3 bases read: TGTGCCAGCAGCCTGGGACTAGCGAGCTACAATGAG. Residues: CASSLGLASYNE. The full CDR3 is CASSLGLASYNEQFF. The rearrangement links TRBV7-2 to TRBJ2-1, with TRBD2 matching over 10 bases. Sequencing ends 3 residues short of the CDR3 end; the germline J gene provides the rest. The CDR3 length is 15 residues. In germline, CDR1 is SGHTA, CDR2 FQGNSA. Trimming cost V 5 bases and J 3 bases; bases outside gene matches: 4.

This clone showed up many times. The CDR3 is cut off 3 residues early in the read; its end comes from the germline J gene. The rearrangement links TRBV14 to TRBJ2-2; tentative D call: TRBD2 (7 bases). This CDR3 region has 15 residues. Trimming cost V 4 bases and J 6 bases, with 15 bases left between them. Germline CDR1 reads SGHDN; CDR2 reads FVKESK. The sequenced part of the CDR3 DNA is TGTGCCAGCAGCCCCTTCCCGGGGGGCTCCGGGGAG. Translation: CASSPFPGGSGE. The full CDR3 is CASSPFPGGSGELFF. Full variable domain (missing parts from reference TRBV14 and TRBJ2-2): EAGVTQFPSHSVIEKGQTVTLRCDPISGHDNLYWYRRVMGKEIKFLLHFVKESKQDESGMPNNRFLAERTGGTYSTLKVQPAELEDSGVYFCASSPFPGGSGELFFGEGSRLTVL.

This clone was counted at least ten times. With the read ending 3 residues before the CDR3 end, the germline J gene is used to fill in that end. This chain connects TRBV20-1 to TRBJ2-5; D unresolved. Trimming removed 6 bases from V and 2 bases from J, with 16 bases in between. Germline V lookup: CDR1 DFQATT, CDR2 SNEGSKA (reference sequence). The CDR3 sequence is 14 residues long. The CDR3 here is CSAPGAPYQETQYF. Partial CDR3 DNA: TGCAGTGCCCCGGGTGCGCCCTATCAAGAGACC.

This clone was picked up many times. The sequenced fragment ends 3 residues before the CDR3 boundary, so the rest is inferred from the germline J gene. This chain joins TRBV27 and TRBJ2-3, with D perhaps matching TRBD2 (6 bases). V lost 0 bases, J lost 2 bases, and 9 bases lay in between. The CDR3 totals 15 residues. Per the germline V gene, CDR1 is MNHEY and CDR2 is SMNVEV (reference sequence). The CDR3 loop is CASSLSAGFTDTQYF. The covered CDR3 bases are TGTGCCAGCAGTTTATCGGCGGGGTTCACAGATACG.

This clone was picked up many times. The CDR3 bases that were read are TGTGCCAGTACCCGGGGGGCTCGGACAGGGGTCACTGAA. It is translated as CASTRGARTGVTE. The entire CDR3 protein is CASTRGARTGVTEAFF. This chain joins TRBV19 and TRBJ1-1; 9 bases are shared with TRBD1. The read stops 3 residues short of the end of the CDR3; the missing end is completed from the germline J gene. Germline trimming cut 7 bases from V and 4 bases from J; bases unmatched to any gene: 13. This CDR3 spans 16 amino acids. The germline gives CDR1 LNHDA, CDR2 SQIVND (reference sequence). Variable domain in full (rest from reference TRBV19 and TRBJ1-1): DGGITQSPKYLFRKEGQNVTLSCEQNLNHDAMYWYRQDPGQGLRLIYYSQIVNDFQKGDIAEGYSVSREKKESFPLTVTSAQKNPTAFYLCASTRGARTGVTEAFFGQGTRLTVV.

This clone appeared many times. The read comes to an end 3 residues before the CDR3 does, leaving the germline J gene to fill in the end. This chain uses TRBV5-4 with TRBJ1-1, with D uncertain. The V end was cut by 0 bases, the J end by 1 base, with 4 bases between. The CDR3 is 13 residues long. Germline lookup yields CDR1 SGHNT and CDR2 YYREEE (reference sequence). The CDR3 bases that were read are TGTGCCAGCAGCTTGGACAGGAACACTGAA. Its translation: CASSLDRNTE. The CDR3, in full, reads CASSLDRNTEAFF.